Listed below are T cell receptor beta chains from one sample, sequenced in a study of T cell responses to AZD1222 COVID-19 vaccine. Profiled with immunoSEQ multiplex PCR; TCRdb holds only in-frame clones, not every one. This sample yields more than 150,000 clones, of which approximately 90% are seen a single time; about 1.6% belongs to the top ten. The sample was peripheral blood, taken 28 days after the second AZD1222 dose. Receptor source: an adult who received the AZD1222 COVID-19 vaccine. The CDR3 runs from the conserved cysteine through the conserved F or W. Fields, in order: D gene, J gene, clone size, V gene, CDR3 DNA, CDR3 protein. A D gene is named only where the DNA matches it firmly. Size tells how often a clone was seen (once, few, many) or the class of an expanded clone, and some rows leave it out.

>.|TRBJ2-2|.|TRBV30
TGTGCCTGGAGTTCGATACCAGACCAGTCGAACACCGGGGAGCTGTTTTTT
CAWSSIPDQSNTGELFF
>TRBD1|TRBJ2-7|once|TRBV28
TGTGCCAGCAGTGACCCGGGACAGGGTTTGGTCTACGAGCAGTACTTC
CASSDPGQGLVYEQYF
>TRBD2|TRBJ2-2|.|TRBV3-1/TRBV3-2
TGTGCCAGCAGCCCCTGGGGGGGGAACACCGGGGAGCTGTTTTTT
CASSPWGGNTGELFF
>.|TRBJ1-1|.|TRBV7-9
TGTGCCAGCAGCTCGGGACGGACTGAAGCTTTCTTT
CASSSGRTEAFF
>TRBD2|TRBJ2-3|few|TRBV2
TGTGCCAGCAGTGAAGCGCGGCGGGGGGGCACAGATACGCAGTATTTT
CASSEARRGGTDTQYF
>.|TRBJ1-1|.|TRBV5-1
TGCGCCAGCAGCTTGGAAGGGAACACTGAAGCTTTCTTT
CASSLEGNTEAFF
>TRBD1|TRBJ2-7|.|TRBV7-9
TGTGCCAGCAGCTCTACAGGGGACGAGCAGTACTTC
CASSSTGDEQYF
>.|TRBJ2-1|.|TRBV7-9
TGTGCCAGCAGCTGGGGCCTCAATGAGCAGTTCTTC
CASSWGLNEQFF
>TRBD2|TRBJ2-7|.|TRBV27
TGTGCCAGCGGCTTGTTGGCTAGCGGGAGATCGGTGCTAGTCTACGAGCAGTACTTC
CASGLLASGRSVLVYEQYF
>TRBD1|TRBJ1-2|.|TRBV7-9
TGTGCCAGCAGCCTAAGCGCCTCTGGACAGGGCCTGTATGGCTACACCTTC
CASSLSASGQGLYGYTF
>.|TRBJ1-3|.|TRBV4-1
TGCGCCAGCAGCCACCCCCCCTGGCGAAACTCTGGAAACACCATATATTTT
CASSHPPWRNSGNTIYF
>TRBD1|TRBJ2-6|medium-sized|TRBV4-1
TGCGCCAGCAGCCAAGATCAGGGGGCTGGGGCCAACGTCCTGACTTTC
CASSQDQGAGANVLTF
>TRBD2|TRBJ2-2|.|TRBV7-9
TGTGCCAGCAGCTTTTACCGCAGCGGGAGCGCCGGGGAGCTGTTTTTT
CASSFYRSGSAGELFF
>.|TRBJ1-4|.|TRBV27
TGTGCCAGCAGTTTAGGGGGGCGTTGGGAAAAACTGTTTTTT
CASSLGGRWEKLFF
>TRBD1|TRBJ2-7|.|TRBV24-1
TGTGCCACCAGTCCACAGAAACCGGGACAGGGGACCTACGAGCAGTACTTC
CATSPQKPGQGTYEQYF
>TRBD2|TRBJ2-2|once|TRBV5-1
TGCGCCAGCAGCTTGGTTCTAGCGGGAGCAGACACCGGGGAGCTGTTTTTT
CASSLVLAGADTGELFF
>.|TRBJ1-2|.|TRBV11-2
TGTGCCAGCAGCTTAGTTGGATTATCGAACTATGGCTACACCTTC
CASSLVGLSNYGYTF
>TRBD1|TRBJ1-4|.|TRBV10-2
TGCGCCAGCAGACAGGGGAGGAAGGAAAAACTGTTTTTT
CASRQGRKEKLFF
>TRBD2|TRBJ2-3|.|TRBV3-1/TRBV3-2
TGTGCCAGCAGCCGCCCACGAGCGGGGGGTTCAGATACGCAGTATTTT
CASSRPRAGGSDTQYF
>.|TRBJ1-4|.|TRBV2
TGTGCCAGCAGTGGTACCCTGGGTTATAATGAAAAACTGTTTTTT
CASSGTLGYNEKLFF
>.|TRBJ1-2|.|TRBV3-1/TRBV3-2
TGTGCCAGCAGCCGGGCCATCAAAGATGGCTATGGCTACACCTTC
CASSRAIKDGYGYTF
>.|TRBJ1-1|.|TRBV7-8
TGTGCCAGCAGCTCCGACAGGCTGGTCGCTGAAGCTTTCTTT
CASSSDRLVAEAFF
>TRBD1|TRBJ1-5|.|TRBV18
TGTGCCAGCTCACCTCAAGACAGGGGTTACCAGCCCCAGCATTTT
CASSPQDRGYQPQHF
>TRBD1|TRBJ1-2|.|TRBV19
TGTGCCAGTAGCACCCGGGACAGGGGGTCTAATGGCTACACCTTC
CASSTRDRGSNGYTF
>TRBD1|TRBJ1-5|once|TRBV28
TGTGCCAGCAGCCGACTCAGGGGGAATCAGCCCCAGCATTTT
CASSRLRGNQPQHF
>.|TRBJ1-4|.|TRBV28
TGTGCCAGCAGTTTGTATCGCGGGGGTGAAAAACTGTTTTTT
CASSLYRGGEKLFF
>TRBD1|TRBJ2-6|.|TRBV11-2
TGTGCCAGCAGCATATTATCAGCGACAGGGGGCAAGGGGGCCAACGTCCTGACTTTC
CASSILSATGGKGANVLTF
>TRBD1|TRBJ2-7|.|TRBV2
TGTGCCAGAAGGGAGACAGGGGGGTACGAGCAGTACTTC
CARRETGGYEQYF
>TRBD1|TRBJ2-3|once|TRBV6-5
TGTGCCAGCAGGACAGACAGGGGGTTGACAGATACGCAGTATTTT
CASRTDRGLTDTQYF
>TRBD1|TRBJ1-4|.|TRBV28
TGTGCCAGCAGTTCCGGGACAGGGTGGCGAGAAAAACTGTTTTTT
CASSSGTGWREKLFF
>.|TRBJ1-1|.|TRBV3-1/TRBV3-2
TGTGCCAGCAGGCAGGGACTCCAGAACACTGAAGCTTTCTTT
CASRQGLQNTEAFF
>TRBD1|TRBJ2-5|.|TRBV3-1/TRBV3-2
TGTGCCAGCAGCCGTGGGACAGCACTTCAAGAGACCCAGTACTTC
CASSRGTALQETQYF
>TRBD2|TRBJ2-3|.|TRBV7-7
TGTGCTAGCAGCTTAGCGGGAGCGGCAGATACGCAGTATTTT
CASSLAGAADTQYF
>TRBD1|TRBJ1-1|.|TRBV6-1
TGTGCCAGCAGAGAACAGGGGGCGCAATGGAACACTGAAGCTTTCTTT
CASREQGAQWNTEAFF
>TRBD1|TRBJ1-5|.|TRBV27
TGTGCCAGCAGTCGCCTACCGCCTGACAGGGGTGATCAGCCCCAGCATTTT
CASSRLPPDRGDQPQHF
>.|TRBJ1-1|.|TRBV5-1
TGCGCCAGCAGCTTGACCCCAGTCGCCGCGGGGGGCACTGAAGCTTTCTTT
CASSLTPVAAGGTEAFF
>.|TRBJ1-2|.|TRBV6-5
TGTGCCAGCAGTTACCGAGCCAGCGGGGGGGAAGGCTACACCTTC
CASSYRASGGEGYTF
>.|TRBJ1-1|.|TRBV25-1
TGTGCCAGCAGTGAAGATCTAGGGAATCTGGCTTTCTTT
CASSEDLGNLAFF
>.|TRBJ1-1|.|TRBV5-1
TGCGCCAGCAGCTTGGGGAGGGGTACTGAAGCTTTCTTT
CASSLGRGTEAFF
>.|TRBJ2-5|.|TRBV19
TGTGCCAGTAGAGACAGAAAAAAGAACCAAGAGACCCAGTACTTC
CASRDRKKNQETQYF
>.|TRBJ2-7|.|TRBV21-1
TGTGCCAGCATGCAAGTCCCTTTGGAGCAGTACTTC
CASMQVPLEQYF
>.|TRBJ1-6|.|TRBV6-6
TGTGCCAGCAGCCCTCCAGTGAACAGGCATAATTCACCCCTCCACTTT
CASSPPVNRHNSPLHF
>.|TRBJ2-3|.|TRBV7-2
TGTGCCAGCAGCTTGGACCGCCCGGGGCCTAGAGGGTATACGCAGTATTTT
CASSLDRPGPRGYTQYF
>.|TRBJ2-1|.|TRBV7-2
TGTGCCAGCAGCCCCCCAAGAAAACAAAATGAGCAGTTCTTC
CASSPPRKQNEQFF
>.|TRBJ1-1|.|TRBV6-1
TGTGCCAGCAGTGAACCCAGGGGAACTGGGGACACTGAAGCTTTCTTT
CASSEPRGTGDTEAFF
>.|TRBJ2-7|.|TRBV24-1
TGTGCCACCAGTGCCCGGTCCGGGGGCGCCTACGAGCAGTACTTC
CATSARSGGAYEQYF